The sequence of this T cell receptor (beta chain) was determined in a study of identical twins. Notes on the study in general: Partial confounding of zero-insertion analyses by invariant MAIT and iNKT cells was possible.

Each cDNA held unique molecular identifiers, and template switching gave it a universal primer site. TCRdb re-derived calls from the 5' RACE reads in MiXCR, one entry per CDR3 protein. The repertoire holds under 1 million distinct CDR3 sequences, with roughly 12% as singletons. In regard to this clonotype: Its target is not known.

These data also formed part of another study, on yellow fever vaccine responses in identical twins.

The clonotype comes from a woman between 18 and 29 years old in good health. Material for sequencing was PBMCs.

CDR3 nucleotide sequence: TGCAGTGCGGAACGACAGGGGTATTATGGCTACACCTTC. The encoded protein is CSAERQGYYGYTF. The rearrangement joins TRBV20-1 to TRBJ1-2, with 8 positions matching TRBD1. Trimming took 6 bases from V and 5 from J; bases not matched to a gene: 8. Germline CDR1 is DFQATT and CDR2 is SNEGSKA (reference sequence). CDR3 length equals 13 residues.